This T cell receptor beta chain was recovered during a study of shared clonotypes between healthy human individuals. Assay used: immunoSEQ multiplex PCR; TCRdb lists only in-frame clones, some missing. The data show approximately 2,200,000 clones, roughly 91% seen once. Naive CD8 cells lacked CD45RO, underwent positive selection for CCR7 and left out terminally differentiated effector memory CD45RA+ cells. Only Caucasian adults living in Nashville, Tennessee served as donors. Study findings and constraints: About 5% of naive CD4 clonotypes were shared across four donors. In contrast to clonotypes shared by all four donors, non-shared clonotypes had lower generation probabilities.

The CDR3 is made up of 14 amino acids. V was pared by 3 bases and J by 2 bases, with 3 bases of the junction left unmatched. Per germline, CDR1 MGHRA and CDR2 YSYEKL. As to this clone: The antigen remains unidentified.

The sequenced sample was naive CD8+ T cells from PBMCs. This clonotype was sampled from a man aged 18 to 29 in good health. Some clones in this sample may be carry-over from other donors' samples. The gene calls are TRBV4-1 and TRBJ2-7; 8 nucleotides align to TRBD1. CDR3 loop: CASSQQGAAYEQYF. The DNA of the CDR3 is TGCGCCAGCAGCCAGCAGGGGGCGGCCTACGAGCAGTACTTC.